The source of this T cell receptor beta chain is a study of preoperative IRX-2 immunotherapy in early breast cancer. Germline V gives CDR1 SGHTA, CDR2 FQGNSA. The CDR3 is 14 amino acids. V gave up 5 bases and J gave up 2 bases, with 11 bases separating them. Treatment given: preoperative locoregional IRX-2 cytokine immunotherapy. This phase Ib study tested locoregional IRX-2 cytokine immunotherapy given before surgery. Profiled with immunoSEQ multiplex PCR; TCRdb holds only in-frame clones, not every one. The sample carries about 43,000 clones, about 95% recorded once. The starting material was tumor tissue, obtained after IRX-2 immunotherapy. V and J are TRBV7-2 and TRBJ2-3; either TRBD1 or TRBD2 may supply D (5 bases each). This clonotype was sampled from a human donor with breast cancer. The CDR3 is CASSRGLYTDTQYF. In DNA, the CDR3 is TGTGCCAGCAGCCGGGGCCTCTACACAGATACGCAGTATTTT. Combining the CDR3 with reference TRBV7-2 and TRBJ2-3 gives the whole variable domain GAGVSQSPSNKVTEKGKDVELRCDPISGHTALYWYRQSLGQGLEFLIYFQGNSAPDKSGLPSDRFSAERTGGSVSTLTIQRTQQEDSAVYLCASSRGLYTDTQYFGPGTRLTVL.